Shown below are 17 T cell receptor beta chains from a single sample sequenced in a study of identical twins (dated by TCRdb to the mid-2010s). Libraries were built with 5' RACE. Sequencing instrument: Illumina HiSeq 2000. TCRdb reworked the public reads: Q25 trimming with fastp, MiXCR clone assembly, productive beta chains retained. Rows with one shared CDR3 protein collapse into an entry with the most common genes and DNA. This sample gives roughly 1.6 million distinct CDR3 sequences in total; roughly a third of them show up just once. The ten top clones hold under 0.35% of the sample. The specimen was cord blood. The source of these receptors is a newborn girl in good health.

The V and J genes are TRBV5-1 and TRBJ1-2, with a weak D call TRBD1 (6 bases). V gave up 2 bases and J gave up 3 bases, with 11 bases separating them. Germline V gives CDR1 SGHRS, CDR2 YFSETQ. The CDR3 sequence is 14 residues long. The CDR3 protein is CASSFHRADYGYTF. The CDR3 DNA reads as TGCGCCAGCAGCTTTCACAGGGCGGACTATGGCTACACCTTC.

Only a few counts were recorded for this clonotype. This sequence joins TRBV20-1 and TRBJ1-1; TRBD1 matches at 7 bases. After removal of 3 bases from V and 8 bases from J, the junction contained 6 bases not matched to a gene. The CDR3 totals 12 residues. CDR1 is DFQATT and CDR2 is SNEGSKA in the germline V gene (reference sequence). The CDR3 DNA reads as TGCAGTGCTAGTTCGACAGGGTTGGAAGCTTTCTTT. The encoded protein is CSASSTGLEAFF.

This clonotype was counted between two and nine times. CDR3 loop: CASRRSGGSYNEQFF. The CDR3, as DNA: TGTGCCAGCAGACGAAGCGGGGGCTCCTACAATGAGCAGTTCTTC. The chain employs TRBV7-2 and TRBJ2-1, with TRBD2 identical over 8 bases. The V gene end was trimmed by 6 bases and the J gene end by 0 bases; junction bases not matched to a gene: 4. The CDR3 runs to 15 residues. Germline CDR1 is SGHTA and CDR2 is FQGNSA. The whole variable domain, remainder taken from reference TRBV7-2 and TRBJ2-1, is GAGVSQSPSNKVTEKGKDVELRCDPISGHTALYWYRQSLGQGLEFLIYFQGNSAPDKSGLPSDRFSAERTGGSVSTLTIQRTQQEDSAVYLCASRRSGGSYNEQFFGPGTRLTVL.

This sequence joins TRBV24-1 and TRBJ2-6; D remains unclear. The CDR3 has 15 residues. V shed 5 bases and J shed 2 bases, with 9 bases lying between them. CDR1 and CDR2 (germline): KGHDR, SFDVKD. Written as DNA, the CDR3 is TGTGCCACCAGTGCCAAAAGCGCTGGGGCCAACGTCCTGACTTTC. Its protein product is CATSAKSAGANVLTF.

This clonotype has a handful of counts. The J gene is TRBJ2-7, the V gene TRBV5-1; perhaps D is TRBD1 or TRBD2 (6 bases each). V lost 6 bases and J 2 bases, leaving 15 bases between the germline ends. Germline V gives CDR1 SGHRS, CDR2 YFSETQ. There are 14 residues in the CDR3. The CDR3 DNA follows: TGCGCCAGCACGCATTTAGGGGGGCCCTACGAGCAGTACTTC. Residues: CASTHLGGPYEQYF.

This clonotype was seen repeatedly, ten times or more. V usage is TRBV2 and J usage is TRBJ2-7; 11 nucleotides agree with TRBD1. This CDR3 is 14 amino acids long. Germline loops: CDR1 SNHLY, CDR2 FYNNEI. V gave up 6 bases and J gave up 3 bases; unmatched junction bases: 4. Written as DNA, the CDR3 is TGTGCCAGCAGAGCCGGGACAGGGGGCTACGAGCAGTACTTC. Translated, it gives CASRAGTGGYEQYF. Full variable domain (missing parts from reference TRBV2 and TRBJ2-7): EPEVTQTPSHQVTQMGQEVILRCVPISNHLYFYWYRQILGQKVEFLVSFYNNEISEKSEIFDDQFSVERPDGSNFTLKIRSTKLEDSAMYFCASRAGTGGYEQYFGPGTRLTVT.

The chain has TRBV27 and TRBJ1-6, with TRBD1 identical over 8 bases. Germline CDR1 is MNHEY and CDR2 is SMNVEV (reference sequence). The CDR3 is made up of 16 amino acids. V shed 3 bases, J shed 3 bases, and the junction held 4 bases outside the gene matches. The CDR3 sequence is CASSFRGQYYNSPLHF. CDR3 bases: TGTGCCAGCAGTTTCAGGGGGCAGTACTATAATTCACCCCTCCACTTT.

This clonotype has a count of ten or more. The chain is built from TRBV29-1 and TRBJ1-4; D might be TRBD1 (6 bases). CDR3 size: 14 residues. Per the germline V gene, CDR1 is SQVTM and CDR2 is ANQGSEA. V was trimmed by 7 bases and J by 8 bases, leaving 20 bases between them. The DNA of the CDR3 is TGCAGCGCTGCAGGGGCAGGGAGTAAGGAAAAACTGTTTTTT. This encodes CSAAGAGSKEKLFF. Variable domain in full (rest from reference TRBV29-1 and TRBJ1-4): SAVISQKPSRDICQRGTSLTIQCQVDSQVTMMFWYRQQPGQSLTLIATANQGSEATYESGFVIDKFPISRPNLTFSTLTVSNMSPEDSSIYLCSAAGAGSKEKLFFGSGTQLSVL.

This clonotype has only a few counts. The rearrangement links TRBV20-1 to TRBJ1-1, with D unresolved. V dropped 3 bases and J dropped 0 bases, with 8 bases sitting between them. The V gene's germline CDR1 is DFQATT and CDR2 SNEGSKA (reference sequence). The length of the CDR3 is 13 residues. DNA of the CDR3: TGCAGTGCTAGGAGCGGGGTGAACACTGAAGCTTTCTTT. Amino acid sequence: CSARSGVNTEAFF.

The V gene is TRBV7-2, the J gene TRBJ1-5; D unresolved. The V gene's germline CDR1 is SGHTA and CDR2 FQGNSA. V gave up 5 bases and J gave up 6 bases, with 14 bases separating them. This CDR3 comprises 14 residues. The CDR3 bases are TGTGCCAGCAGCGGTGCAGGTTCGGGTCAGCCCCAGCATTTT. It codes for CASSGAGSGQPQHF.

The genes are TRBV7-6 and TRBJ1-1, with D perhaps TRBD1 (5 bases). Germline V gives CDR1 SGHVS, CDR2 FNYEAQ. V lost 5 bases and J 5 bases, leaving 21 bases between the germline ends. CDR3 length: 16 amino acids. CDR3 sequence: CASSPIVGPAGTEAFF. CDR3 in DNA: TGTGCCAGCAGCCCCATTGTGGGACCCGCAGGAACTGAAGCTTTCTTT.

V is TRBV5-1 and J is TRBJ2-1, with TRBD2 matching over 7 bases. Germline-derived CDR1 and CDR2 are SGHRS and YFSETQ. This CDR3 comprises 14 residues. V shed 2 bases, J shed 8 bases, and the junction held 7 bases outside the gene matches. DNA of the CDR3: TGCGCCAGCAGCTTCGCGGGAGAGCGCCATGAGCAGTTCTTC. It is translated as CASSFAGERHEQFF.

The rearrangement joins TRBV24-1 to TRBJ2-7, with 12 bases that match TRBD1. Trimming removed 4 bases from V and 7 bases from J; junction bases left unmatched: 13. Germline values: CDR1 KGHDR, CDR2 SFDVKD. There are 17 residues in the CDR3. The CDR3 protein is CATSEAPGQGASYEQYF. The CDR3 region has the DNA TGTGCCACCAGTGAAGCTCCGGGACAGGGGGCCTCGTATGAGCAGTACTTC.

This clonotype was detected only a few times. The J gene is TRBJ2-1, the V gene TRBV20-1; D may be TRBD2 (6 bases). The V gene lost 7 bases and the J gene lost 8 bases, with 18 bases spanning the gap. The CDR3 is 13 residues long. Germline CDR1 DFQATT, CDR2 SNEGSKA (reference sequence). CDR3 amino acids: CSGAEGTADEQFF. The CDR3 bases are TGCAGTGGCGCGGAGGGTACGGCCGATGAGCAGTTCTTC.

In its sample, this clonotype was seen a few times. The rearrangement uses TRBV6-1 and TRBJ1-3; D uncertain. The V and J ends lost 7 bases and 8 bases respectively, with 9 bases between them. From germline, CDR1 is MNHNS and CDR2 SASEGT. This CDR3 is 11 amino acids long. CDR3 coding DNA: TGTGCCAGCATCGTAGCGCACACCATATATTTT. Amino acids: CASIVAHTIYF.

This chain joins TRBV4-2 and TRBJ2-7; 8 bases agree with TRBD2. Germline lookup yields CDR1 LGHNA and CDR2 YNFKEQ. Germline trimming cut 3 bases from V and 0 bases from J; bases unmatched to any gene: 13. CDR3 length: 18 residues. The CDR3 coding sequence is TGTGCCAGCAGCCAGTTCCGGGGGGGCGGGAGGCTCTCCTACGAGCAGTACTTC. Translation gives CASSQFRGGGRLSYEQYF.

The chain is built from TRBV6-1 and TRBJ2-2, with 9 bases matching TRBD2. CDR1 is MNHNS and CDR2 is SASEGT in the germline V gene. V trimming: 6 bases; J trimming: 1 base; junction bases outside the gene matches: 12. The CDR3 loop spans 18 amino acids. CDR3 bases: TGTGCCAGCAGGGCTTGGGGTAGCGGGGGCAAGAACACCGGGGAGCTGTTTTTT. Translation: CASRAWGSGGKNTGELFF.